The rows below give T cell receptor beta chains drawn from one sample of a study of T cell responses to AZD1222 COVID-19 vaccine. Sequenced by immunoSEQ multiplex PCR; TCRdb stores in-frame clones only, minus some. This table holds 45,000 to 60,000 clones, about 86% found once. The specimen comprised peripheral blood, sampled on day 0 of AZD1222 vaccination. The receptors shown here come from an adult in good health. Both conserved end residues are part of each CDR3. The D gene is left open where the match is weak. Rows give clone size only sometimes, using once, few, many, or a class for an expanded clone.

d_call: .
clone_size: .
j_call: TRBJ1-5
v_call: TRBV9
cdr3_nt: TGTGCCAGCAGCGTGAGTGGGTTCCTCAATCAGCCCCAGCATTTT
cdr3_aa: CASSVSGFLNQPQHF

d_call: .
clone_size: .
j_call: TRBJ1-2
v_call: TRBV6-6
cdr3_nt: TGTGCCAGCATCGGGGGGACGGCGGGCTACACCTTC
cdr3_aa: CASIGGTAGYTF

d_call: TRBD1
clone_size: .
j_call: TRBJ1-5
v_call: TRBV19
cdr3_nt: TGTGCCAGTAGTTATCCAGGGGGCGGCAATCAGCCCCAGCATTTT
cdr3_aa: CASSYPGGGNQPQHF

d_call: TRBD1
clone_size: .
j_call: TRBJ1-4
v_call: TRBV5-1
cdr3_nt: TGCGCCAGCAGCAGACAGGGGAGGGCTAATGAAAAACTGTTTTTT
cdr3_aa: CASSRQGRANEKLFF

d_call: .
clone_size: .
j_call: TRBJ1-2
v_call: TRBV6-5
cdr3_nt: TGTGCCAGCACTTTCTCCAGGGTCCGTAACGATGGCTACACCTTC
cdr3_aa: CASTFSRVRNDGYTF

d_call: TRBD2
clone_size: .
j_call: TRBJ2-7
v_call: TRBV5-1
cdr3_nt: TGCGCCAGCCGCCCCGGGGGGGGAAGCGGGAGCGGCTACGAGCAGTACTTC
cdr3_aa: CASRPGGGSGSGYEQYF

d_call: .
clone_size: .
j_call: TRBJ2-3
v_call: TRBV7-8
cdr3_nt: TGTGCCAGCAGCTTGGGGGGACACCCTACTAGCGGCACAGATACGCAGTATTTT
cdr3_aa: CASSLGGHPTSGTDTQYF

d_call: TRBD2
clone_size: .
j_call: TRBJ2-1
v_call: TRBV27
cdr3_nt: TGTGCCAGCAGTATCCTTAGCGGGACCTCTTACAATGAGCAGTTCTTC
cdr3_aa: CASSILSGTSYNEQFF

d_call: .
clone_size: .
j_call: TRBJ1-1
v_call: TRBV6-6
cdr3_nt: TGTGCCAGCCTTAGATCAGGGGAAGGGAACACTGAAGCTTTCTTT
cdr3_aa: CASLRSGEGNTEAFF

d_call: TRBD2
clone_size: .
j_call: TRBJ2-1
v_call: TRBV5-5
cdr3_nt: TGTGCCAGCAGCGGACCCGGGACTAGCGGGAGTCGTGAGCAGTTCTTC
cdr3_aa: CASSGPGTSGSREQFF

d_call: .
clone_size: .
j_call: TRBJ2-7
v_call: TRBV5-6
cdr3_nt: TGTGCCAGCAGCTTGGGGGGAGACTTCTACGAGCAGTACTTC
cdr3_aa: CASSLGGDFYEQYF

d_call: TRBD1
clone_size: few
j_call: TRBJ2-2
v_call: TRBV30
cdr3_nt: TGTGCCTGGAACAGGGGGAAAATCGGGGAGCTGTTTTTT
cdr3_aa: CAWNRGKIGELFF

d_call: .
clone_size: .
j_call: TRBJ2-5
v_call: TRBV9
cdr3_nt: TGTGCCAGCAGCGTAGCTAATGGGGTTCTCGAGACCCAGTACTTC
cdr3_aa: CASSVANGVLETQYF

d_call: .
clone_size: few
j_call: TRBJ1-5
v_call: TRBV19
cdr3_nt: TGTGCCAGTAGTATAGGCTCCCGTTTGAATCAGCCCCAGCATTTT
cdr3_aa: CASSIGSRLNQPQHF

d_call: .
clone_size: once
j_call: TRBJ1-1
v_call: TRBV4-2
cdr3_nt: TGTGCCAGCAGCCCAGCACACCCCGACGGGCTGGCTGAAGCTTTCTTT
cdr3_aa: CASSPAHPDGLAEAFF

d_call: .
clone_size: .
j_call: TRBJ1-1
v_call: TRBV12-3/TRBV12-4
cdr3_nt: TGTGCCAGCAGATTTGGGAACACTGAAGCTTTCTTT
cdr3_aa: CASRFGNTEAFF

d_call: .
clone_size: .
j_call: TRBJ2-1
v_call: TRBV7-9
cdr3_nt: TGCGCCAGCAGCACGGGCAATGAGCAGTTCTTC
cdr3_aa: CASSTGNEQFF

d_call: TRBD2
clone_size: .
j_call: TRBJ2-7
v_call: TRBV4-2
cdr3_nt: TGTGCCAGCAGCCTGCAGCGGGAGGGCCGCGAGCAGTACTTC
cdr3_aa: CASSLQREGREQYF

d_call: .
clone_size: once
j_call: TRBJ2-2
v_call: TRBV7-2
cdr3_nt: TGTGCCAGCAGACCTAGTGGGGCCGGGGAGCTGTTTTTT
cdr3_aa: CASRPSGAGELFF

d_call: .
clone_size: .
j_call: TRBJ1-2
v_call: TRBV4-1
cdr3_nt: TGCGCCAGCAGCCAAGAAGGGGCTGGGGGGCACTTACCCCTCTATGGCTACACCTTC
cdr3_aa: CASSQEGAGGHLPLYGYTF

d_call: TRBD2
clone_size: .
j_call: TRBJ2-4
v_call: TRBV9
cdr3_nt: TGTGCCAGCAGCGTAGGGGCTAGCGGGAGTAGGACCAAAAACATTCAGTACTTC
cdr3_aa: CASSVGASGSRTKNIQYF

d_call: .
clone_size: .
j_call: TRBJ1-4
v_call: TRBV4-3
cdr3_nt: TGCGCCAGCAGCCAAGATCGTGCTGCAACTAATGAAAAACTGTTTTTT
cdr3_aa: CASSQDRAATNEKLFF

d_call: TRBD2
clone_size: .
j_call: TRBJ2-2
v_call: TRBV5-1
cdr3_nt: TGCGCCAGCAGCTTGTATACTAGCGGCACTTCGAACACCGGGGAGCTGTTTTTT
cdr3_aa: CASSLYTSGTSNTGELFF

d_call: .
clone_size: .
j_call: TRBJ1-2
v_call: TRBV28
cdr3_nt: TGTGCCGGCCGGGGGGCCTTGCGGTCAAGTGGCTACACCTTC
cdr3_aa: CAGRGALRSSGYTF

d_call: .
clone_size: .
j_call: TRBJ2-5
v_call: TRBV28
cdr3_nt: TGTGCCAGCAGTTTAAGGATAGGGGCAGAGACCCAGTACTTC
cdr3_aa: CASSLRIGAETQYF

d_call: TRBD2
clone_size: .
j_call: TRBJ2-5
v_call: TRBV4-1
cdr3_nt: TGCGCCAGCAGCCAAGGGAACGGGGGGGCCCAAGAGACCCAGTACTTC
cdr3_aa: CASSQGNGGAQETQYF

d_call: .
clone_size: .
j_call: TRBJ2-5
v_call: TRBV11-2
cdr3_nt: TGTGCCAGCAGCAACGTAGGGCTAGGAGAGACCCAGTACTTC
cdr3_aa: CASSNVGLGETQYF

d_call: TRBD2
clone_size: .
j_call: TRBJ2-7
v_call: TRBV6-5
cdr3_nt: TGTGCCAGCAGTTACTCGACGGTGCGGGGGACCTACGAGCAGTACTTC
cdr3_aa: CASSYSTVRGTYEQYF

d_call: .
clone_size: .
j_call: TRBJ1-1
v_call: TRBV28
cdr3_nt: TGTGCCAGCAGTTTATCTCCCCTTCTCGTGGGAGCGAACACTGAAGCTTTCTTT
cdr3_aa: CASSLSPLLVGANTEAFF

d_call: TRBD1
clone_size: .
j_call: TRBJ1-2
v_call: TRBV27
cdr3_nt: TGTGCCACGAGACACGGGACAGGGGGGGGTTATGGCTACACCTTC
cdr3_aa: CATRHGTGGGYGYTF

d_call: TRBD1
clone_size: .
j_call: TRBJ2-5
v_call: TRBV7-8
cdr3_nt: TGTGCCAGCAGCTTACCGGGACAGGGTCAGACCCAGTACTTC
cdr3_aa: CASSLPGQGQTQYF

d_call: .
clone_size: .
j_call: TRBJ2-1
v_call: TRBV11-3
cdr3_nt: TGTGCCAGCAGCTTAGGCACAAATGAGCAGTTCTTC
cdr3_aa: CASSLGTNEQFF

d_call: TRBD1
clone_size: .
j_call: TRBJ1-2
v_call: TRBV19
cdr3_nt: TGTGCCAGTTCATCAATCAAGCCCGGGACAGGGTATGGCTACACCTTC
cdr3_aa: CASSSIKPGTGYGYTF

d_call: .
clone_size: .
j_call: TRBJ1-2
v_call: TRBV28
cdr3_nt: TGTGCCAGCAGTTTAGGCCGGGACAATAACTATGGCTACACCTTC
cdr3_aa: CASSLGRDNNYGYTF

d_call: .
clone_size: .
j_call: TRBJ2-5
v_call: TRBV19
cdr3_nt: TGTGCCAGTAAGGCAGGGCGAGAGACCCAGTACTTC
cdr3_aa: CASKAGRETQYF

d_call: .
clone_size: .
j_call: TRBJ1-3
v_call: TRBV19
cdr3_nt: TGTGCCAGTACACAGACCTCTGGAAACACCATATATTTT
cdr3_aa: CASTQTSGNTIYF

d_call: .
clone_size: .
j_call: TRBJ1-1
v_call: TRBV28
cdr3_nt: TGTGCCAGCAGCTTAATGGACACCCCGAACACTGAAGCTTTCTTT
cdr3_aa: CASSLMDTPNTEAFF

d_call: .
clone_size: once
j_call: TRBJ2-1
v_call: TRBV19
cdr3_nt: TGTGCCAGTACCCAACGAGGATACAATGAGCAGTTCTTC
cdr3_aa: CASTQRGYNEQFF

d_call: TRBD1
clone_size: .
j_call: TRBJ1-2
v_call: TRBV28
cdr3_nt: TGTGCCAGCGGGACAGGGGCTTCTAACTATGGCTACACCTTC
cdr3_aa: CASGTGASNYGYTF

d_call: .
clone_size: .
j_call: TRBJ2-1
v_call: TRBV30
cdr3_nt: TGTGCCTGGACCCCCGGACCGTTCCCTAATGAGCAGTTCTTC
cdr3_aa: CAWTPGPFPNEQFF

d_call: TRBD2
clone_size: once
j_call: TRBJ2-1
v_call: TRBV28
cdr3_nt: TGTGCCAGCAGTACTACGTGGACTAGAGTTGTCGTCAGTGAGCAGTTCTTC
cdr3_aa: CASSTTWTRVVVSEQFF

d_call: .
clone_size: .
j_call: TRBJ2-7
v_call: TRBV19
cdr3_nt: TGTGCCAGTAGTATAGGACCTTCTGGCGAGCAGTACTTC
cdr3_aa: CASSIGPSGEQYF

d_call: .
clone_size: .
j_call: TRBJ1-1
v_call: TRBV28
cdr3_nt: TGTGCCAGCAGCTCCGGGACGCCATTGAACACTGAAGCTTTCTTT
cdr3_aa: CASSSGTPLNTEAFF

d_call: .
clone_size: .
j_call: TRBJ1-4
v_call: TRBV6-5
cdr3_nt: TGTGCCAGCGGGACGAAAATAGGTGAAAAACTGTTTTTT
cdr3_aa: CASGTKIGEKLFF

d_call: .
clone_size: once
j_call: TRBJ1-1
v_call: TRBV11-2
cdr3_nt: TGTGCCAGCAGCCCCGGGGGCCAGGGGTGGACTGAAGCTTTCTTT
cdr3_aa: CASSPGGQGWTEAFF

d_call: .
clone_size: once
j_call: TRBJ1-1
v_call: TRBV19
cdr3_nt: TGTGCCAGTAGTTCCGGGACGCAATTTGCGGCTTTCTTT
cdr3_aa: CASSSGTQFAAFF

d_call: .
clone_size: .
j_call: TRBJ2-3
v_call: TRBV9
cdr3_nt: TGTGCCAGCAGCGTAGGCGCGAAGGGTCGGGGGGATACGCAGTATTTT
cdr3_aa: CASSVGAKGRGDTQYF

d_call: .
clone_size: .
j_call: TRBJ1-1
v_call: TRBV7-3
cdr3_nt: TGTGCCAGCAGCTTGGACCGGACACAAGAAGCTTTCTTT
cdr3_aa: CASSLDRTQEAFF

d_call: TRBD1
clone_size: once
j_call: TRBJ1-2
v_call: TRBV3-1/TRBV3-2
cdr3_nt: TGTGCCAGCAGCTCCGGACAGGGAAACTATGGCTACACCTTC
cdr3_aa: CASSSGQGNYGYTF

d_call: TRBD2
clone_size: .
j_call: TRBJ2-1
v_call: TRBV5-1
cdr3_nt: TGCGCCAGCAGCTTGGATAGCGGGGGATACAATGAGCAGTTCTTC
cdr3_aa: CASSLDSGGYNEQFF

d_call: .
clone_size: .
j_call: TRBJ2-3
v_call: TRBV28
cdr3_nt: TGTGCCAGCAGTTTCCGGACTACCAACACAGATACGCAGTATTTT
cdr3_aa: CASSFRTTNTDTQYF

d_call: .
clone_size: .
j_call: TRBJ2-2
v_call: TRBV28
cdr3_nt: TGTGCCAGCAGGAGGTCGGCGACCGGGGAGCTGTTTTTT
cdr3_aa: CASRRSATGELFF